The clone carrying this TCR beta chain was seen only once. This entry belongs to a study of blood T cell repertoires in COVID-19. CDR1 and CDR2 from the germline V gene are PRHDT and FYEKMQ (reference sequence). This CDR3 has 14 amino acids. V was clipped by 3 bases and J by 6 bases, with 13 bases between them. Assay used: immunoSEQ multiplex PCR; TCRdb lists only in-frame clones, some missing. The sample consists of about 200,000 clones, roughly 89% of them appearing once. This receptor was identified in a man aged 35 to 55 with acute or convalescent COVID-19. This rearrangement joins TRBV13 to TRBJ2-3; D gene unclear. The specimen was peripheral blood. The CDR3 nucleotides read TGTGCCAGCAGCTTGTATCAGGATATCGATACGCAGTATTTT. Protein product: CASSLYQDIDTQYF.